This TCR beta chain was retrieved from a study of post-analysis software for immune sequencing data. Study details: The patients showed relapsing-remitting, secondary progressive and progressive-relapsing multiple sclerosis courses. Study conclusions and caveats: A handful of TRBV segments, including TRBV5-6, TRBV5-1 and TRBV20-1, were more frequent in patients than controls.

Unique molecular identifiers were carried by the TCR beta cDNA libraries. Each CDR3 protein is one row after TCRdb ran MiXCR on the PCR reads. The top ten clones hold roughly 3.4% of a sample with roughly 200,000 distinct CDR3 sequences, over 25% of them seen once. This clonotype was recorded many times. Its cognate antigen is unknown. CDR3 length: 15 amino acids. CDR1 is SGHKS, CDR2 YYEKEE, per germline (reference sequence). V gave up 4 bases and J gave up 3 bases, with 11 bases separating them. This sequence was found in a girl aged 2-17 years with multiple sclerosis. Input material: blood. The rearrangement links TRBV5-5 to TRBJ2-6; TRBD2 might be the D (6 bases). This CDR3 is CASSPNGGGANVLTF. The CDR3, as DNA: TGTGCCAGCAGCCCAAACGGGGGTGGGGCCAACGTCCTGACTTTC. Filled out from reference TRBV5-5 and TRBJ2-6, the complete variable domain reads DAGVTQSPTHLIKTRGQQVTLRCSPISGHKSVSWYQQVLGQGPQFIFQYYEKEERGRGNFPDRFSARQFPNYSSELNVNALLLGDSALYLCASSPNGGGANVLTFGAGSRLTVL.